The clone carrying this TCR beta chain was seen more than once but under ten times. Each CDR3 protein is one row after TCRdb ran MiXCR on the RT-PCR reads. The table shows about a million distinct CDR3 sequences, with roughly 18% occurring only once. These data come from a study of patients and donors after allogeneic stem cell transplantation. Trimming cost V 5 bases and J 4 bases, with 14 bases left between them. CDR3 length equals 15 residues. The chain is built from TRBV12-3 or TRBV12-4 and TRBJ2-2; D might be TRBD1 (7 bases). Sample: blood, either unsorted or a sorted T cell fraction (not recorded which). The clonotype originates from a human donor who was either an allogeneic HSCT recipient or a stem cell or donor lymphocyte infusion donor (not recorded which). It is not recorded whose cells these are; they may come from a transplant donor. CDR3 protein: CASSQGGVVTGELFF. CDR3 DNA: TGTGCCAGCAGTCAGGGGGGAGTGGTCACCGGGGAGCTGTTTTTT.